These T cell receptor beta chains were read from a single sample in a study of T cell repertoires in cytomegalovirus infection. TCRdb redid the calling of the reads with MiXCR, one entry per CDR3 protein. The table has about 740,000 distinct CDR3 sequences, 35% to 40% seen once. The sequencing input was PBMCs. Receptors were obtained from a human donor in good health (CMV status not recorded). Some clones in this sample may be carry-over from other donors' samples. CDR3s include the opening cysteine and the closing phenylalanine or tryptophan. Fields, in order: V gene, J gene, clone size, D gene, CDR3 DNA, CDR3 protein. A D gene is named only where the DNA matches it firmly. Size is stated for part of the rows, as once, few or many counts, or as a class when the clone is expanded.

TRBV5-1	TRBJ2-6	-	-	TGCGCCAGCAGCTTTTTAAGTCGGACGTCTGGGGCGAACGTCCTGACTTTC	CASSFLSRTSGANVLTF
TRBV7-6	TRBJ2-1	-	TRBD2	TGTGCCAGCAGCTTATTCAGTCTAGCGGGAGATTTGCCCTACAATGAGCAGTTCTTC	CASSLFSLAGDLPYNEQFF
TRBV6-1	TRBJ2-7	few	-	TGTGCCAGCAGCCGTAGCGTCTCCTACGAGCAGTACTTC	CASSRSVSYEQYF
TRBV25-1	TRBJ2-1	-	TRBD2	TGTGCCAGCAGTGAATGGGCTAGCGGGAGGGCTGGGGATGAGCAGTTCTTC	CASSEWASGRAGDEQFF
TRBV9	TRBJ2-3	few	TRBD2	TGTGCCAGCAGCGTAGGGAGCGGGGGGGCTACAGATACGCAGTATTTT	CASSVGSGGATDTQYF
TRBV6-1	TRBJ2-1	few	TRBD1	TGTGCCAGCAGTCGACAGGGCAATGAGCAGTTCTTC	CASSRQGNEQFF
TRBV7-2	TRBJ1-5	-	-	TGTGCCTGCAGGGAGGCCAATCAGCCCCAGCATTTT	CACREANQPQHF
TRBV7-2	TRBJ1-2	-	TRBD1	TGTGCCAGCAGCTCCACCTGGACAGGTCTCTATGGCTACACCTTC	CASSSTWTGLYGYTF
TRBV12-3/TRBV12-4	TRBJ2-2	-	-	TGTGCCAGCAGTTTTTTCGTCTCCGTTAACTCCGGGGAGCTGTTTTTT	CASSFFVSVNSGELFF
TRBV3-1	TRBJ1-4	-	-	TGTGCCAGCAGCCAAGCAGGGGCCGGAGGGGAAAAACTGTTTTTT	CASSQAGAGGEKLFF
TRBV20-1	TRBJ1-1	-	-	TGCAGTGCTAGAGAGGGGACTGGGGGTGCTGAAGCTTTCTTT	CSAREGTGGAEAFF
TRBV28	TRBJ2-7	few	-	TGTGCCACCGCCAGGGATCTCTACGAGCAGTACTTC	CATARDLYEQYF
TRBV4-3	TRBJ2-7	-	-	TGCGCCAGCAGCCAAGAGGTTCTCGCTGGGGACTACGAGCAGTACTTC	CASSQEVLAGDYEQYF
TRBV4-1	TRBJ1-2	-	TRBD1	TGCGCCAGCAGCCAGGACCCCCGGACAGGGGAAAACTATGGCTACACCTTC	CASSQDPRTGENYGYTF
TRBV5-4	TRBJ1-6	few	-	TGTGCCAGCAGCTTTGATCCTCTGGCTAATTCACCCCTCCACTTT	CASSFDPLANSPLHF
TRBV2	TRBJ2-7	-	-	TGTGCCAGCAGTGAATTTCAGGGTCTCTCCTACGAGCAGTACTTC	CASSEFQGLSYEQYF
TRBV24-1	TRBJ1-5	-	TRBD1	TGTGCCACCAGTGACTCCTGGACAGGGGGTCTCGGCAATCAGCCCCAGCATTTT	CATSDSWTGGLGNQPQHF
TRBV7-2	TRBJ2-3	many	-	TGTGCCAGCAGCTTAGCTGGCAGCGCAGATACGCAGTATTTT	CASSLAGSADTQYF
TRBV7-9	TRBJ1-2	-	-	TGTGCCAGCAGCTTAGCGCGGGGGACCTCTTACGGCTACACCTTC	CASSLARGTSYGYTF
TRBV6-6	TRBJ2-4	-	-	TGTGCCAGCAGTGATAATATTGGAGCCAAAAACATTCAGTACTTC	CASSDNIGAKNIQYF
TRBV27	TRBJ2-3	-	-	TGTGCCAGCAGTTCAGGAAGGGGTAGGTCTCAGTATTTT	CASSSGRGRSQYF
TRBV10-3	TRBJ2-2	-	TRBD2	TGTGCCAATGCACCTAGCGGGGGAAACACCGGGGAGCTGTTTTTT	CANAPSGGNTGELFF
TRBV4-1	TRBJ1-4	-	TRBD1	TGCGCCAGCAGCCACCGACAGGGGTTGGCCGAAAAACTGTTTTTT	CASSHRQGLAEKLFF
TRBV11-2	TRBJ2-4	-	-	TGTGCCAGCAGCGTCCGGAGAGGGAGCGAAAACATTCAGTACTTC	CASSVRRGSENIQYF
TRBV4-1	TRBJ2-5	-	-	TGCGCCAGCAGCCAACAGGCGGAACAGGCGGAGACCCAGTACTTC	CASSQQAEQAETQYF
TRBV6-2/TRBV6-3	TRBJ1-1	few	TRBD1	TGTGCCAGCAGTTACGATACGGGGAGCAGGGGGCCGAACACTGAAGCTTTCTTT	CASSYDTGSRGPNTEAFF
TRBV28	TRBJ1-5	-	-	TGTGCCAGCAGTTTTGTCGGATCTTATCAGCCCCAGCATTTT	CASSFVGSYQPQHF
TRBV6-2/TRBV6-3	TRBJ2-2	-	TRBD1	TGTGCCAGCAGAAGACCGACAGGGGAATCGAACACCGGGGAGCTGTTTTTT	CASRRPTGESNTGELFF
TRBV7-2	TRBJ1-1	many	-	TGTGCCAGCAGCCCGAAGAAGAACACTGAAGCTTTCTTT	CASSPKKNTEAFF
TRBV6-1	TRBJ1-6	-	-	TGTGCCAGCAGTGAAGCGCTAGGGAATTCACCCCTCCACTTT	CASSEALGNSPLHF
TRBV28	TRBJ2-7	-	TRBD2	TGTGCCAGCAGTTCACTTGAAATGGGACTAGCGGGAGGTGACGAGCAGTACTTC	CASSSLEMGLAGGDEQYF
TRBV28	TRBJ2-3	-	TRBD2	TGTGCCAGCAGCCCTCCCCGACTAGCGTTAGGGGACACAGATACGCAGTATTTT	CASSPPRLALGDTDTQYF
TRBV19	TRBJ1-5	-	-	TGTGCCAGTAGTATGAGGACCCTCAGACGCAATCAGCCCCAGCATTTT	CASSMRTLRRNQPQHF
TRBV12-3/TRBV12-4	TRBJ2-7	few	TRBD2	TGTGCCAGCAGTTTCCGTCCTGGGCGGGCGGGAGCCTACGAGCAGTACTTC	CASSFRPGRAGAYEQYF
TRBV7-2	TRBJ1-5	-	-	TGTGCCAGCAGCTTAGTGGGAGGGACGAGCAATCAGCCCCAGCATTGG	CASSLVGGTSNQPQHW
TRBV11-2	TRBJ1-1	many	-	TGTGCCAGCAGCTCCAATAGACGCTACACTGAAGCTTTCTTT	CASSSNRRYTEAFF
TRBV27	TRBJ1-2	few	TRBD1	TGTGCCAGCAAGAACAGGGGGAGGTATGGCTACACCTTC	CASKNRGRYGYTF
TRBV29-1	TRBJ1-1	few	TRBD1	TGCAGCGTCGAGTACAGGGGGGAAGCTTTCTTT	CSVEYRGEAFF
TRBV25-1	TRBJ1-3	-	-	TGTGCCAGCAGCATGGGTGGAAACACCATATATTTT	CASSMGGNTIYF
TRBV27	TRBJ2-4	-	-	TGTGCCAGCAGATTGGATGGAGCCAAAAACATTCAGTACTTC	CASRLDGAKNIQYF
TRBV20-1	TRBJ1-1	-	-	TGCAGTGCTAGACCTAGGGGAGACACTGAAGCTTTCTTT	CSARPRGDTEAFF